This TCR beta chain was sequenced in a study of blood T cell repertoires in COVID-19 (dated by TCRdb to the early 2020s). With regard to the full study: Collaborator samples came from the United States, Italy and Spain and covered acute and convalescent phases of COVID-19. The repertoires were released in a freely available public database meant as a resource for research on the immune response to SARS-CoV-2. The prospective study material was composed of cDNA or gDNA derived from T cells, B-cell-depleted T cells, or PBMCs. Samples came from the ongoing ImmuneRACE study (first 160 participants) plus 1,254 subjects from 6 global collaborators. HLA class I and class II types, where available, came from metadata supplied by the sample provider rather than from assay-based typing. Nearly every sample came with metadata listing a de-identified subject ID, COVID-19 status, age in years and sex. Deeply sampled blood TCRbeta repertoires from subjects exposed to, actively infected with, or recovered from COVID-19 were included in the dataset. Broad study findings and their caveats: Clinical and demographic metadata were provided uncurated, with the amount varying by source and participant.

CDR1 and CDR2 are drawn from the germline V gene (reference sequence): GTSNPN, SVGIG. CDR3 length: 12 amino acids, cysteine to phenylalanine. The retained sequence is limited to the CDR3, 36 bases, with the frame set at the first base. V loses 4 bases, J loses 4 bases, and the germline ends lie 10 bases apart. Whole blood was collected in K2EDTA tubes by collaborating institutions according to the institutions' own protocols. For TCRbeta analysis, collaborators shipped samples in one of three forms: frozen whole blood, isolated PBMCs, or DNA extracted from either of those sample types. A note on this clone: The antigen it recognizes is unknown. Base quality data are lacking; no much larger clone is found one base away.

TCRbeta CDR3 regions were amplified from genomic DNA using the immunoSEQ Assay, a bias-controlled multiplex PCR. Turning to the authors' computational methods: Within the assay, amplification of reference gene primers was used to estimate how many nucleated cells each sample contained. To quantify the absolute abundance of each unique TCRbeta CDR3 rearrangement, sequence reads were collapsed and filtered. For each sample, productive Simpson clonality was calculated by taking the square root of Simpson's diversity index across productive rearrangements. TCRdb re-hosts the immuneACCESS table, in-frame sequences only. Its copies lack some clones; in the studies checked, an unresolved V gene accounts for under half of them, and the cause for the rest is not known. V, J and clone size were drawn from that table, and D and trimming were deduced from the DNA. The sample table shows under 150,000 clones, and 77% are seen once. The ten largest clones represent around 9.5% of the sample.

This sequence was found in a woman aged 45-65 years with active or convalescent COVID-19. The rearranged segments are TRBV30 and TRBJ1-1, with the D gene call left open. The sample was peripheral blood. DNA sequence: TGTGCCTGGATGAGGGAGGTCACTGAAGCTTTCTTT. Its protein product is CAWMREVTEAFF.